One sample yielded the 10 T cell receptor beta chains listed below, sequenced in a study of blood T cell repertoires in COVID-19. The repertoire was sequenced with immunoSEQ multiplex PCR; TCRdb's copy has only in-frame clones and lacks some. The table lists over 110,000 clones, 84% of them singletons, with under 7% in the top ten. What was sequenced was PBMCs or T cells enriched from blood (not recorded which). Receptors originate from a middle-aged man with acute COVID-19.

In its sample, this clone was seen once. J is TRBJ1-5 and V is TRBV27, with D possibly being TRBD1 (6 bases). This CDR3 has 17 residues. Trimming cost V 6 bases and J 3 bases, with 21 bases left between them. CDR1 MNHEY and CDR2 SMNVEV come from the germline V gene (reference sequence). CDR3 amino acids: CASRPTGWGAPNQPQHF. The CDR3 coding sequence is TGTGCCAGCAGACCTACAGGGTGGGGTGCCCCCAATCAGCCCCAGCATTTT.

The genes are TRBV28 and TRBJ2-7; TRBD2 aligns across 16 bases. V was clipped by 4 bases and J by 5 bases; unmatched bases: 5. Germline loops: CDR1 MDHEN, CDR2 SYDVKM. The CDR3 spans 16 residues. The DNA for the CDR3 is TGTGCCAGCAGTTGGGGACTAGCGGGGGGGCCGGACGAGCAGTACTTC. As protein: CASSWGLAGGPDEQYF. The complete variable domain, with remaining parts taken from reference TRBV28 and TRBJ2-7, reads DVKVTQSSRYLVKRTGEKVFLECVQDMDHENMFWYRQDPGLGLRLIYFSYDVKMKEKGDIPEGYSVSREKKERFSLILESASTNQTSMYLCASSWGLAGGPDEQYFGPGTRLTVT.

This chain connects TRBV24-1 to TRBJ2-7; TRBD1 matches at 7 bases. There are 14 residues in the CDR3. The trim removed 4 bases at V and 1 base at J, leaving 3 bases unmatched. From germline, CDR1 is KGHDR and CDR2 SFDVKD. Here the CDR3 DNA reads TGTGCCACCAGTGACAGGGGGTCGTCCTACGAGCAGTACTTC. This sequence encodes CATSDRGSSYEQYF.

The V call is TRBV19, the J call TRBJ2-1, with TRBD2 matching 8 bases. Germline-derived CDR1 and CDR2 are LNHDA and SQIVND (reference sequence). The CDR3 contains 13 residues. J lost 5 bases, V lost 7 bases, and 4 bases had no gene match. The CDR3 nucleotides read TGTGCCAGTACTGAGCGGGGGAACAATGAGCAGTTCTTC. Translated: CASTERGNNEQFF.

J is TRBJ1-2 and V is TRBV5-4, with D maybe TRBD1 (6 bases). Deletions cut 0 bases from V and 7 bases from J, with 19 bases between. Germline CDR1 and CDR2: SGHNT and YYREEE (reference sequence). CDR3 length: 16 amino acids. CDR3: CASSLGQTGSQGGYTF. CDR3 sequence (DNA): TGTGCCAGCAGCTTGGGGCAAACAGGGTCACAGGGTGGCTACACCTTC.

Written as DNA, the CDR3 is TGCGCCAGCAGCTTCGCGGGGAACAACTTGAACACTGAAGCTTTCTTT. It is translated as CASSFAGNNLNTEAFF. This rearrangement joins TRBV5-1 to TRBJ1-1; unclear D gene. The germline V gene has CDR1 SGHRS and CDR2 YFSETQ. The CDR3 loop spans 16 amino acids. Between the trimmed V and J ends, which lost 2 bases and 0 bases, there was a span of 14 bases.

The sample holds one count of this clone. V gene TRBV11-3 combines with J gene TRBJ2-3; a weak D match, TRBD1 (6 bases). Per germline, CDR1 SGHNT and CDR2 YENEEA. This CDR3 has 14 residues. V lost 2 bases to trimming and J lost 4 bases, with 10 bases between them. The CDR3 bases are TGTGCCAGCAGCTTATCACAGGGCCCAGATACGCAGTATTTT. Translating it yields CASSLSQGPDTQYF. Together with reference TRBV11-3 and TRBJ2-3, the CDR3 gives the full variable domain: EAGVVQSPRYKIIEKKQPVAFWCNPISGHNTLYWYLQNLGQGPELLIRYENEEAVDDSQLPKDRFSAERLKGVDSTLKIQPAELGDSAVYLCASSLSQGPDTQYFGPGTRLTVL.

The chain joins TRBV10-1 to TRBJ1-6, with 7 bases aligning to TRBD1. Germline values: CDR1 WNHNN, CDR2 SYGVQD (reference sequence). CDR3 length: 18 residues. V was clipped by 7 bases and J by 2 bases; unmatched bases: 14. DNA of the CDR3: TGCGCCAGCATCCGGGCGGGCAGGGGGAGAACCTATAATTCACCCCTCCACTTT. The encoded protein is CASIRAGRGRTYNSPLHF.

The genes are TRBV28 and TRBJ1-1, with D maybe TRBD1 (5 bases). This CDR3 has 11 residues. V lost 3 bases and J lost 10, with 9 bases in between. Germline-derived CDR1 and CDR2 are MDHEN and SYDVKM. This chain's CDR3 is CASSFSGGAFF. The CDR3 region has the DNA TGTGCCAGCAGTTTTTCCGGGGGAGCTTTCTTT.

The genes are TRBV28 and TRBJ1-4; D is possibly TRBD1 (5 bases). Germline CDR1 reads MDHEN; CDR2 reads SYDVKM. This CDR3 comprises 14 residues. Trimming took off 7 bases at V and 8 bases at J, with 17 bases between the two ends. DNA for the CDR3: TGTGCCAGCACCCCCGGGGGGTCCGGAGAAAAACTGTTTTTT. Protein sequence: CASTPGGSGEKLFF. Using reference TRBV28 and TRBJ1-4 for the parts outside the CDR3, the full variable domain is DVKVTQSSRYLVKRTGEKVFLECVQDMDHENMFWYRQDPGLGLRLIYFSYDVKMKEKGDIPEGYSVSREKKERFSLILESASTNQTSMYLCASTPGGSGEKLFFGSGTQLSVL.